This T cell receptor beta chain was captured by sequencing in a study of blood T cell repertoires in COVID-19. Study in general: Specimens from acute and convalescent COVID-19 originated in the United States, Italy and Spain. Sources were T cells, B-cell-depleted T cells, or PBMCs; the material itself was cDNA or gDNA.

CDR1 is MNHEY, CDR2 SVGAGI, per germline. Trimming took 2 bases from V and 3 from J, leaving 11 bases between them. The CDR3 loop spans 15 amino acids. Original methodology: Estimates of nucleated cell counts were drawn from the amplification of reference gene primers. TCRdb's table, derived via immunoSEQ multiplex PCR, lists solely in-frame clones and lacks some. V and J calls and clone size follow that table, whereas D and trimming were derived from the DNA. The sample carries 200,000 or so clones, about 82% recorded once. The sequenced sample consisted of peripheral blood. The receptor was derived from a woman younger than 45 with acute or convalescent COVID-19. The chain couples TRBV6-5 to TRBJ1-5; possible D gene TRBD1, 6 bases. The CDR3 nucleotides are TGTGCCAGCAGTTACCGGGGGGCCATCAATCAGCCCCAGCATTTT. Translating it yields CASSYRGAINQPQHF.